This TCR beta chain was captured in a study of CD8 T cells in ankylosing spondylitis. Broader study findings: Prior work had noted some motif variants in reactive arthritis blood and synovial fluid. Enrichment of disease-linked clones was reportedly significant in matched ankylosing spondylitis synovial fluid. Among TCR beta sequences, a motif of under ten highly homologous variants appeared characteristic of ankylosing spondylitis blood. Peripheral blood held disease-linked clones only at relatively low frequency, and these were CD8+.

Quantitative 5'-RACE with molecular barcodes was used to make the TCR beta libraries. TCRdb redid the calling of the 5' RACE reads with MiXCR, one entry per CDR3 protein. This sample has around 130,000 distinct CDR3 sequences, with 15% to 20% found just once. There are 13 residues in the CDR3. Trimming shortened V by 3 bases and J by 6 bases, and 8 bases separated the two germline ends. The germline V gene encodes CDR1 SGHNT and CDR2 YENEEA. This clonotype was seen more than once but under ten times. Its cognate antigen is unknown. The chain links TRBV11-3 to TRBJ2-2, with D tentatively TRBD1 (6 bases). Sequenced input: blood, either unsorted or a sorted T cell fraction (not recorded which). The source is a male donor with ankylosing spondylitis. The CDR3 protein is CASSFRGSGELFF. CDR3 DNA sequence: TGTGCCAGCAGCTTCAGGGGATCCGGGGAGCTGTTTTTT.